One sample yielded the 13 T cell receptor beta chains listed below, sequenced in a study of control samples from healthy donors and cancer patients. Profiling relied on immunoSEQ multiplex PCR, and the TCRdb table lists in-frame clones only, not all of them. This table holds about 140,000 clones, about 89% found once. Sequencing used blood. The receptors originated from a man between 18 and 35 years old in good health.

The chain carries TRBV30 and TRBJ1-1; unclear D gene. The V gene lost 3 bases and the J gene lost 1 base, with 9 bases spanning the gap. Germline CDR1 reads GTSNPN; CDR2 reads SVGIG (reference sequence). This CDR3 has 13 residues. The CDR3 DNA follows: TGTGCCTGGAGCCGAACAGCGAACACTGAAGCTTTCTTT. Translating it yields CAWSRTANTEAFF.

This clone was found a few times. This rearrangement joins TRBV6-6 to TRBJ1-6; weak D call: TRBD1 (5 bases). Trimming took 0 bases from V and 1 from J, leaving 7 bases between them. Germline-derived CDR1 and CDR2 are MNHNY and SVGAGI (reference sequence). The CDR3 loop spans 16 amino acids. The DNA for the CDR3 is TGTGCCAGCAGTTACTCCCCAGGGTCCTATAATTCACCCCTCCACTTT. Translation: CASSYSPGSYNSPLHF.

This clone was counted a few times. V usage is TRBV18 and J usage is TRBJ1-2, with 9 bases that match TRBD1. The germline V gene encodes CDR1 KGHSH and CDR2 LQKENI. This CDR3 comprises 16 residues. Trimming took 3 bases from V and 2 from J; bases not matched to a gene: 7. CDR3 sequence: CASSPGTGWGNYGYTF. DNA of the CDR3: TGTGCCAGCTCACCCGGGACAGGGTGGGGAAACTATGGCTACACCTTC.

This chain joins TRBV7-9 and TRBJ1-1, with TRBD1 identical over 7 bases. Germline V lookup: CDR1 SEHNR, CDR2 FQNEAQ (reference sequence). This CDR3 is 15 amino acids long. Trimming cost V 3 bases and J 7 bases; bases outside gene matches: 11. CDR3 coding DNA: TGTGCCAGCAGCTTTAACACCCCCCGGGACAGTGAAGCTTTCTTT. Residues: CASSFNTPRDSEAFF. Filled out from reference TRBV7-9 and TRBJ1-1, the complete variable domain reads DTGVSQNPRHKITKRGQNVTFRCDPISEHNRLYWYRQTLGQGPEFLTYFQNEAQLEKSRLLSDRFSAERPKGSFSTLEIQRTEQGDSAMYLCASSFNTPRDSEAFFGQGTRLTVV.

The chain combines TRBV18 with TRBJ1-5; no reliable D call. The length of the CDR3 is 13 residues. V dropped 1 base and J dropped 7 bases, with 8 bases sitting between them. Germline V gene data show CDR1 as KGHSH and CDR2 as LQKENI. This CDR3 reads CASSPLRSQPQHF. The CDR3 DNA reads as TGTGCCAGCTCACCACTCCGTTCACAGCCCCAGCATTTT.

The rearrangement joins TRBV4-1 to TRBJ1-5; no firm D call. Deletions cut 1 base from V and 3 bases from J, with 13 bases between. The germline V gene has CDR1 MGHRA and CDR2 YSYEKL. This CDR3 contains 16 residues. The CDR3 bases are TGCGCCAGCAGCCAAGGTCATATTGTAAACAATCAGCCCCAGCATTTT. This codes for CASSQGHIVNNQPQHF.

The chain joins TRBV2 to TRBJ1-6, with a tentative D call TRBD1 (5 bases). Between the trimmed V and J ends, which lost 4 bases and 8 bases, there was a span of 21 bases. Per the germline V gene, CDR1 is SNHLY and CDR2 is FYNNEI. The CDR3 extends over 17 amino acids. This CDR3 reads CASSGRGEGAGYSPLHF. The DNA for the CDR3 is TGTGCCAGCAGTGGACGGGGCGAGGGCGCAGGGTATTCACCCCTCCACTTT.

The genes are TRBV27 and TRBJ2-5; perhaps TRBD2 as D (7 bases). Germline loops: CDR1 MNHEY, CDR2 SMNVEV (reference sequence). Trimming shortened V by 1 base and J by 5 bases, and 14 bases separated the two germline ends. The CDR3 has 15 amino acids. CDR3: CASSLWGGAGETQYF. The CDR3 bases are TGTGCCAGCAGTTTATGGGGGGGGGCGGGTGAGACCCAGTACTTC.

The rearrangement joins TRBV4-3 to TRBJ1-3, with 8 bases fitting TRBD1. With V trimmed by 6 bases and J by 1 base, 2 bases remained unmatched. The CDR3 runs to 14 residues. The germline CDR1 and CDR2 sequences are LGHNA and YSLEER. This CDR3 reads CASSWDRSGNTIYF. Here the CDR3 DNA reads TGCGCCAGCAGTTGGGACAGGTCTGGAAACACCATATATTTT.

This chain connects TRBV4-3 to TRBJ1-4, with TRBD1 identical over 7 bases. The CDR3 runs 19 residues. The germline CDR1 and CDR2 sequences are LGHNA and YSLEER. J lost 5 bases, V lost 0 bases, and 15 bases had no gene match. The CDR3 sequence: CASSQDRIGLGQLNEKLFF. In DNA form, the CDR3 reads TGCGCCAGCAGCCAAGATAGGATTGGTTTGGGACAGCTAAATGAAAAACTGTTTTTT.

This clone was counted a few times. The chain joins TRBV6-2 or TRBV6-3 to TRBJ1-5; D unresolved. The CDR3 is made up of 14 amino acids. CDR1 MNHEY and CDR2 SVGEGT come from the germline V gene. V was pared by 2 bases and J by 0 bases, with 5 bases between. The CDR3 DNA sequence: TGTGCCAGCAGTTACCAGAATAGCAATCAGCCCCAGCATTTT. The encoded protein is CASSYQNSNQPQHF.

The chain joins TRBV6-1 to TRBJ2-5, with D possibly TRBD1 on 5 matching bases. Between the trimmed V and J ends, which lost 2 bases and 2 bases, there was a span of 9 bases. Germline-derived CDR1 and CDR2 are MNHNS and SASEGT. This CDR3 contains 14 residues. CDR3 region: CASSELAGQETQYF. The CDR3 bases are TGTGCCAGCAGTGAATTGGCAGGGCAAGAGACCCAGTACTTC.

The chain couples TRBV6-4 to TRBJ1-2; TRBD1 agrees at 8 bases. The CDR3 spans 14 residues. CDR1 and CDR2 from the germline V gene are MRHNA and SNTAGT. After removal of 5 bases from V and 2 bases from J, the junction contained 4 bases not matched to a gene. In DNA, the CDR3 is TGTGCCAGCAGTAGTTCAGGGGGCAACTATGGCTACACCTTC. This gives the protein CASSSSGGNYGYTF.